A single sample gave rise to the 5 T cell receptor beta chains below, sequenced in a study of blood T cell repertoires in COVID-19. This table comes from immunoSEQ multiplex PCR, and its TCRdb copy is limited to in-frame clones, with some not included. The sample has 100,000 or so clones, about four fifths seen once. The sequenced sample consisted of peripheral blood. These receptors all come from a human donor in a cohort sampled during active COVID-19.

The chain has TRBV24-1 and TRBJ2-1; 11 bases fit TRBD2. The CDR3 consists of 18 residues. Germline trimming cut 4 bases from V and 0 bases from J; bases unmatched to any gene: 7. The germline gives CDR1 KGHDR, CDR2 SFDVKD. CDR3 DNA: TGTGCCACCAGTGACCCTAGCGGGAGGACGATCTCCTACAATGAGCAGTTCTTC. Its translation is CATSDPSGRTISYNEQFF.

The V gene is TRBV7-9, the J gene TRBJ2-2; TRBD1 agrees at 11 bases. The trim removed 0 bases at V and 1 base at J, leaving 7 bases unmatched. Germline V lookup: CDR1 SEHNR, CDR2 FQNEAQ (reference sequence). The length of the CDR3 is 19 residues. The CDR3 region is CASSLARGGQGVNTGELFF. Here the CDR3 DNA reads TGTGCCAGCAGCTTAGCCAGAGGGGGACAGGGGGTGAACACCGGGGAGCTGTTTTTT.

V usage is TRBV19 and J usage is TRBJ2-6; D is possibly TRBD2 (6 bases). Germline assignment: CDR1 LNHDA and CDR2 SQIVND (reference sequence). There are 14 residues in the CDR3. Trimming took 3 bases from V and 13 from J, leaving 16 bases between them. CDR3 DNA sequence: TGTGCCAGTAGTATTTTGAGCGCCCGGGGGGTCCTGACTTTC. Translated: CASSILSARGVLTF.

The V and J genes are TRBV3-1 (or the pseudogene TRBV3-2) and TRBJ2-2; D gene uncertain. This CDR3 spans 17 amino acids. V was cut by 4 bases and J by 0 bases, with 15 bases left in between. CDR1 is LGHDT, CDR2 YNNKEL, per germline (reference sequence). The DNA of the CDR3 is TGTGCCAGCAGCCGAACCCTTCGCGGCGCGAACACCGGGGAGCTGTTTTTT. It is translated as CASSRTLRGANTGELFF.

The CDR3 protein is CASSLGQLNTEAFF. CDR3 bases: TGTGCCAGCAGCTTGGGACAGCTGAACACTGAAGCTTTCTTT. V and J are TRBV7-9 and TRBJ1-1, with 7 bases fitting TRBD1. The CDR3 spans 14 residues. The V and J ends lost 3 bases and 0 bases, in that order; junction bases with no gene match: 1. The germline gives CDR1 SEHNR, CDR2 FQNEAQ (reference sequence).